One and the same sample provided the 7 T cell receptor beta chains below, sequenced in a study of shared clonotypes between healthy human individuals. TCRdb's table, derived via immunoSEQ multiplex PCR, lists solely in-frame clones and lacks some. The data contain roughly 1.4 million clones, approximately 98.5% of them singletons. Sequencing input: naive CD4+ T cells sorted from blood. The sample's subset: CD45RA+ positively selected. Receptors originate from a man aged 25 to 40 in good health.

CDR3 loop: CASSPRTSGSTDTQYF. The CDR3 region has the DNA TGTGCCAGCAGCCCCCGGACTAGCGGGAGCACAGATACGCAGTATTTT. This chain uses TRBV7-6 with TRBJ2-3, with 11 bases aligning to TRBD2. The ends lost 5 bases at V and 0 bases at J; junction bases unmatched: 4. The CDR3 has 16 amino acids. Germline V gene sequence: CDR1 SGHVS, CDR2 FNYEAQ.

The chain carries TRBV7-6 and TRBJ2-7, with 8 bases that match TRBD2. V shed 1 base and J 1 base; nucleotides not matched to a gene: 9. The length of the CDR3 is 17 residues. Germline CDR1 is SGHVS and CDR2 is FNYEAQ. The CDR3 reads CASSLDQAGVGSYEQYF. The CDR3 DNA reads TGTGCCAGCAGCTTAGACCAAGCGGGAGTGGGGTCCTACGAGCAGTACTTC.

This sequence joins TRBV7-9 and TRBJ1-1; D remains unclear. Germline values: CDR1 SEHNR, CDR2 FQNEAQ (reference sequence). The ends were cut back, 1 base at V and 0 bases at J, with 9 bases in the middle. CDR3 size: 15 residues. CDR3 DNA: TGTGCCAGCAGCTTAGAGGTCAGAGTGAACACTGAAGCTTTCTTT. Protein sequence: CASSLEVRVNTEAFF.

The chain uses TRBV28 and TRBJ2-7; tentatively, D is TRBD1 or TRBD2 (6 bases each). The CDR3 runs to 14 residues. V lost 6 bases and J lost 3, with 15 bases in between. CDR1 and CDR2 from the germline V gene are MDHEN and SYDVKM. This CDR3 reads CASSWGAALYEQYF. DNA of the CDR3: TGTGCCAGCAGCTGGGGGGCAGCCCTCTACGAGCAGTACTTC.

V is TRBV29-1 and J is TRBJ2-1, with 11 bases that match TRBD1. CDR1 is SQVTM, CDR2 ANQGSEA, per germline. The J segment lost 3 bases and the V segment lost 6 bases, leaving 7 bases of the junction unmatched. This CDR3 region has 15 residues. The CDR3 protein is CSVHGTGGIYNEQFF. CDR3 nucleotide sequence: TGCAGCGTCCACGGGACAGGGGGAATCTACAATGAGCAGTTCTTC.

This chain links TRBV5-1 with TRBJ1-1; no firm D call. Per the germline V gene, CDR1 is SGHRS and CDR2 is YFSETQ. Trimming took 3 bases from V and 1 from J, leaving 7 bases between them. CDR3 length: 13 amino acids. This chain's CDR3 is CASSSAANTEAFF. The CDR3 DNA reads as TGCGCCAGCAGCTCGGCAGCGAACACTGAAGCTTTCTTT. Full variable domain (remainder filled in from reference TRBV5-1 and TRBJ1-1): KAGVTQTPRYLIKTRGQQVTLSCSPISGHRSVSWYQQTPGQGLQFLFEYFSETQRNKGNFPGRFSGRQFSNSRSEMNVSTLELGDSALYLCASSSAANTEAFFGQGTRLTVV.

The chain employs TRBV11-3 and TRBJ1-3; no clear D gene. V was trimmed by 6 bases and J by 4 bases, leaving 10 bases between them. The germline gives CDR1 SGHNT, CDR2 YENEEA. The CDR3 spans 13 residues. The CDR3 sequence: CASSTGPGNTIYF. The CDR3 nucleotides are TGTGCCAGCAGTACCGGGCCGGGAAACACCATATATTTT.